What follows is one TCR beta chain and its context. Antigen: not known. This record belongs to a study of beta chain features in type 1 diabetes. Study-level information: Healthy donors and patients showed comparable age, gender and cell yields. Study observations and caveats: Moderately but significantly shorter TCRB CDR3s were found in Type 1 diabetes patients in all four CD4+ subsets.

Sequencing targeted expressed TCRB transcripts, as all isolated RNA had been reverse transcribed. An average of roughly 4 million reads was obtained for naive, central memory and regulatory T cell samples. Assay used: immunoSEQ multiplex PCR; TCRdb lists only in-frame clones, some missing. The table lists around 710,000 clones, around 11% of them singletons. CDR3 length: 15 residues. Germline values: CDR1 MNHEY, CDR2 SMNVEV (reference sequence). Trimming removed 2 bases from V and 0 bases from J, with 5 bases in between. Sequenced material: naive CD4+ T cells from blood. The chain employs TRBV27 and TRBJ2-6; no firm D call. This TCR was sampled from a man aged 25-45 years with type 1 diabetes. This CDR3 is CASSLGFSGANVLTF. CDR3 nucleotide sequence: TGTGCCAGCAGTTTAGGCTTCTCTGGGGCCAACGTCCTGACTTTC. Looking up the rest from reference TRBV27 and TRBJ2-6 gives the full variable domain: EAQVTQNPRYLITVTGKKLTVTCSQNMNHEYMSWYRQDPGLGLRQIYYSMNVEVTDKGDVPEGYKVSRKEKRNFPLILESPSPNQTSLYFCASSLGFSGANVLTFGAGSRLTVL.